The rows below give T cell receptor beta chains drawn from one sample of a study of shared clonotypes between healthy human individuals. Method: immunoSEQ multiplex PCR; TCRdb's copy keeps in-frame clones and lacks some. The sample carries around 2,000,000 clones, just under 95% recorded once. The sequenced material came from naive CD8+ T cells sorted from blood. The receptors shown here come from a man between 18 and 35 years old in good health. CDR3s include the opening cysteine and the closing phenylalanine or tryptophan. The D gene is left open where the match is weak. Rows give clone size only sometimes, using once, few, many, or a class for an expanded clone.

D gene: .
V gene: TRBV2
clone size: .
J gene: TRBJ1-5
CDR3 DNA: TGTGCCAGCAGTGACAGGGGCCGGAGCAATCAGCCCCAGCATTTT
CDR3 protein: CASSDRGRSNQPQHF

D gene: .
V gene: TRBV28
clone size: .
J gene: TRBJ1-6
CDR3 DNA: TGTGCCAGCAGTCCTTATAATTCACCCCTCCACTTT
CDR3 protein: CASSPYNSPLHF

D gene: TRBD1
V gene: TRBV6-1
clone size: once
J gene: TRBJ2-7
CDR3 DNA: TGTGCCAGCAGTGAAGGACAGGGGGCCATCTACGAGCAGTACTTC
CDR3 protein: CASSEGQGAIYEQYF

D gene: TRBD1
V gene: TRBV27
clone size: .
J gene: TRBJ1-4
CDR3 DNA: TGTGCCAGCACCCCGACAGGGGGTAATGAAAAACTGTTTTTT
CDR3 protein: CASTPTGGNEKLFF

D gene: TRBD1
V gene: TRBV5-4
clone size: .
J gene: TRBJ1-2
CDR3 DNA: TGTGCCAGCAGCTCACAGGGGGCCCCAGGCTATGGCTACACCTTC
CDR3 protein: CASSSQGAPGYGYTF

D gene: TRBD2
V gene: TRBV28
clone size: .
J gene: TRBJ2-5
CDR3 DNA: TGTGCCAGCAGTTCCCCGGCTAGCGGGGGGGTTATCGGCCAAGAGACCCAGTACTTC
CDR3 protein: CASSSPASGGVIGQETQYF

D gene: .
V gene: TRBV4-3
clone size: .
J gene: TRBJ1-2
CDR3 DNA: TGCGCCAGCAGCCAAGAAGCCAGTACTAACTATGGCTACACCTTC
CDR3 protein: CASSQEASTNYGYTF

D gene: .
V gene: TRBV25-1
clone size: .
J gene: TRBJ2-1
CDR3 DNA: TGTGCCAGCAGCACTAATTCCCCGGGAGACGAGTACAATGAGCAGTTCTTC
CDR3 protein: CASSTNSPGDEYNEQFF

D gene: .
V gene: TRBV5-6
clone size: .
J gene: TRBJ1-5
CDR3 DNA: TGTGCCAGCAGCTTATGGGGTGGACAGCCCCAGCATTTT
CDR3 protein: CASSLWGGQPQHF

D gene: .
V gene: TRBV7-7
clone size: .
J gene: TRBJ2-5
CDR3 DNA: TGTGCTAGCAGCTCGGACTCGACTTACGAGACCCAGTACTTC
CDR3 protein: CASSSDSTYETQYF

D gene: .
V gene: TRBV9
clone size: .
J gene: TRBJ2-7
CDR3 DNA: TGTGCCAGCAGCGGCCGGGACTCCCACTACGAGCAGTACTTC
CDR3 protein: CASSGRDSHYEQYF

D gene: .
V gene: TRBV11-2
clone size: .
J gene: TRBJ1-3
CDR3 DNA: TGTGCCAGCAGCTCCTGGGGGGGTGGAAACACCATATATTTT
CDR3 protein: CASSSWGGGNTIYF

D gene: .
V gene: TRBV7-9
clone size: .
J gene: TRBJ2-7
CDR3 DNA: TGTGCCAGCAGCCATGGGGAGCAGGGTTACGAGCAGTACTTC
CDR3 protein: CASSHGEQGYEQYF

D gene: .
V gene: TRBV9
clone size: .
J gene: TRBJ2-7
CDR3 DNA: TGTGCCAGCAGCGCCCGGGGTGACGAGCAGTACTTC
CDR3 protein: CASSARGDEQYF

D gene: .
V gene: TRBV7-8
clone size: .
J gene: TRBJ1-1
CDR3 DNA: TGTGCCAGCAGAGGGGACACTGAAGCTTTCTTT
CDR3 protein: CASRGDTEAFF

D gene: .
V gene: TRBV11-2
clone size: once
J gene: TRBJ2-7
CDR3 DNA: TGTGCCAGCAGCTCAGGCGATACCTACGAGCAGTACTTC
CDR3 protein: CASSSGDTYEQYF

D gene: .
V gene: TRBV2
clone size: .
J gene: TRBJ2-3
CDR3 DNA: TGTGCCAGCAGGAGTTGGTCTAGCACAGATACGCAGTATTTT
CDR3 protein: CASRSWSSTDTQYF

D gene: TRBD2
V gene: TRBV6-4
clone size: .
J gene: TRBJ2-2
CDR3 DNA: TGTGCCAGCAGTCCTACCCCGGGACTAGCGTTGAACACCGGGGAGCTGTTTTTT
CDR3 protein: CASSPTPGLALNTGELFF

D gene: .
V gene: TRBV27
clone size: .
J gene: TRBJ1-1
CDR3 DNA: TGTGCCAGCAGTTTTTGGGGGACGACTGAAGCTTTCTTT
CDR3 protein: CASSFWGTTEAFF

D gene: TRBD2
V gene: TRBV7-2
clone size: .
J gene: TRBJ2-7
CDR3 DNA: TGTGCCAGCAGCTTAGTGACTAGCAGTCATGAGTACTTC
CDR3 protein: CASSLVTSSHEYF

D gene: TRBD1
V gene: TRBV6-1
clone size: .
J gene: TRBJ1-6
CDR3 DNA: TGTGCCAGCAGTGAGACAGGGTCCCCGCAATTTAATTCACCCCTCCACTTT
CDR3 protein: CASSETGSPQFNSPLHF

D gene: .
V gene: TRBV14
clone size: once
J gene: TRBJ1-2
CDR3 DNA: TGTGCCAGCAGCCCAGGGGTGTCCTATGGCTACACCTTC
CDR3 protein: CASSPGVSYGYTF

D gene: TRBD2
V gene: TRBV5-6
clone size: .
J gene: TRBJ2-5
CDR3 DNA: TGTGCCAGCAGCTTGGCGACTAGCGGGAGAGAGACCCAGTACTTC
CDR3 protein: CASSLATSGRETQYF

D gene: TRBD2
V gene: TRBV7-9
clone size: once
J gene: TRBJ2-2
CDR3 DNA: TGTGCCAGCAGCTTGACTAGCGGGAGTTATACCGGGGAGCTGTTTTTT
CDR3 protein: CASSLTSGSYTGELFF

D gene: .
V gene: TRBV5-1
clone size: once
J gene: TRBJ2-5
CDR3 DNA: TGCGCCAGCAGCTTGTTCGGGGGCCAAGAGACCCAGTACTTC
CDR3 protein: CASSLFGGQETQYF

D gene: .
V gene: TRBV4-1
clone size: .
J gene: TRBJ1-2
CDR3 DNA: TGCGCCAGCAGCCAAGATCTACTGAAAGCGAACTATGGCTACACCTTC
CDR3 protein: CASSQDLLKANYGYTF

D gene: TRBD1
V gene: TRBV28
clone size: once
J gene: TRBJ1-4
CDR3 DNA: TGTGCCAGCAGTTTAAGGACAGGGGGGGAAAAACTGTTTTTT
CDR3 protein: CASSLRTGGEKLFF

D gene: .
V gene: TRBV11-2
clone size: .
J gene: TRBJ1-1
CDR3 DNA: TGTGCCAGCAGCTTAGTAGGGAACACTGAAGCTTTCTTT
CDR3 protein: CASSLVGNTEAFF

D gene: TRBD1
V gene: TRBV5-1
clone size: .
J gene: TRBJ2-7
CDR3 DNA: TGCGCCAGCAGCTTGGCCGAGGGACAGGGGGACTACGAGCAGTACTTC
CDR3 protein: CASSLAEGQGDYEQYF

D gene: .
V gene: TRBV6-5
clone size: .
J gene: TRBJ2-1
CDR3 DNA: TGTGCCAGCAGTCCCCGCATAGTTTACAATGAGCAGTTCTTC
CDR3 protein: CASSPRIVYNEQFF

D gene: .
V gene: TRBV10-2
clone size: .
J gene: TRBJ2-1
CDR3 DNA: TGCGCCAGCAGCCCCGGGACCAGGTATGATGAGCAGTTCTTC
CDR3 protein: CASSPGTRYDEQFF

D gene: TRBD1
V gene: TRBV27
clone size: .
J gene: TRBJ1-5
CDR3 DNA: TGTGCCAGCAGTGACAGGGAAAATCAGCCCCAGCATTTT
CDR3 protein: CASSDRENQPQHF

D gene: .
V gene: TRBV5-1
clone size: .
J gene: TRBJ2-1
CDR3 DNA: TGCGCCAGCAGCCCCGACTTCTCCTACAATGAGCAGTTCTTC
CDR3 protein: CASSPDFSYNEQFF

D gene: .
V gene: TRBV27
clone size: .
J gene: TRBJ1-4
CDR3 DNA: TGTGCCAGCAGTTTAGACGGTGCAACTAATGAAAAACTGTTTTTT
CDR3 protein: CASSLDGATNEKLFF

D gene: TRBD2
V gene: TRBV27
clone size: .
J gene: TRBJ2-3
CDR3 DNA: TGTGCCAGCAGTTTAGTACGGACTAGCAGCACAGATACGCAGTATTTT
CDR3 protein: CASSLVRTSSTDTQYF

D gene: TRBD1
V gene: TRBV19
clone size: .
J gene: TRBJ1-1
CDR3 DNA: TGTGCCAGTAGTCGGACAGGGGGTGGGACTGAAGCTTTCTTT
CDR3 protein: CASSRTGGGTEAFF

D gene: TRBD1
V gene: TRBV27
clone size: .
J gene: TRBJ2-5
CDR3 DNA: TGTGCCAGCTCCCCGCTAGGACAGGGAGAGACCCAGTACTTC
CDR3 protein: CASSPLGQGETQYF

D gene: .
V gene: TRBV12-5
clone size: .
J gene: TRBJ2-5
CDR3 DNA: TGTGCTAGTGCTTTAGGTAGGGGTGAGACCCAGTACTTC
CDR3 protein: CASALGRGETQYF

D gene: .
V gene: TRBV4-3
clone size: .
J gene: TRBJ2-7
CDR3 DNA: TGCGCCAGCAGCCAAGCCTCGGACTGGTCCGGGGAGCAGTACTTC
CDR3 protein: CASSQASDWSGEQYF

D gene: .
V gene: TRBV6-5
clone size: .
J gene: TRBJ2-7
CDR3 DNA: TGTGCCAGCAGTTACTCGTTTCCGGCGTCCTACGAGCAGTACTTC
CDR3 protein: CASSYSFPASYEQYF

D gene: TRBD2
V gene: TRBV5-1
clone size: once
J gene: TRBJ2-5
CDR3 DNA: TGCGCCAGCAGCGTCGGACTAGCGGGAGAAGAGACCCAGTACTTC
CDR3 protein: CASSVGLAGEETQYF

D gene: TRBD2
V gene: TRBV28
clone size: .
J gene: TRBJ2-7
CDR3 DNA: TGTGCCAGCAGTTTAGGGCGACCGGGGGGCTACGAGCAGTACTTC
CDR3 protein: CASSLGRPGGYEQYF

D gene: TRBD1
V gene: TRBV4-2
clone size: .
J gene: TRBJ1-2
CDR3 DNA: TGTGCCAGCAGCCAAGAGAGTCAGGGGGGCGTCTATGGCTACACCTTC
CDR3 protein: CASSQESQGGVYGYTF

D gene: .
V gene: TRBV7-9
clone size: once
J gene: TRBJ2-1
CDR3 DNA: TGTGCCCTTGGCGATGAGCAGTTCTTC
CDR3 protein: CALGDEQFF

D gene: .
V gene: TRBV6-1
clone size: .
J gene: TRBJ2-5
CDR3 DNA: TGTGCCAGCAGTGAAGTAAGGGAGACCCAGTACTTC
CDR3 protein: CASSEVRETQYF

D gene: .
V gene: TRBV30
clone size: .
J gene: TRBJ2-1
CDR3 DNA: TGTGCCTGGGGGGGACTTGCCTCCTACAATGAGCAGTTCTTC
CDR3 protein: CAWGGLASYNEQFF

D gene: TRBD2
V gene: TRBV5-1
clone size: .
J gene: TRBJ2-7
CDR3 DNA: TGCGCCAGCAGCTGGGGACTAGCGGACTCCTACGAGCAGTACTTC
CDR3 protein: CASSWGLADSYEQYF

D gene: .
V gene: TRBV7-6
clone size: .
J gene: TRBJ2-5
CDR3 DNA: TGTGCCAGCAGCTTAGGGTCAGACCAAGAGACCCAGTACTTC
CDR3 protein: CASSLGSDQETQYF

D gene: TRBD1
V gene: TRBV27
clone size: .
J gene: TRBJ1-5
CDR3 DNA: TGTGCCAGCAGTTCCCACTATTACGGACAGGGCATGGGGATGCCCCAGCATTTT
CDR3 protein: CASSSHYYGQGMGMPQHF

D gene: .
V gene: TRBV7-6
clone size: .
J gene: TRBJ1-3
CDR3 DNA: TGTGCCAGCAGCTCCGTCATAAACTCTGGAAACACCATATATTTT
CDR3 protein: CASSSVINSGNTIYF

D gene: TRBD2
V gene: TRBV29-1
clone size: .
J gene: TRBJ2-1
CDR3 DNA: TGCAGCGTTGAAGGTCCTAGCGGATCCTACAATGAGCAGTTCTTC
CDR3 protein: CSVEGPSGSYNEQFF

D gene: .
V gene: TRBV5-5
clone size: .
J gene: TRBJ2-1
CDR3 DNA: TGTGCCAGCAGCCCCCTCCCTCTCAATGAGCAGTTCTTC
CDR3 protein: CASSPLPLNEQFF

D gene: .
V gene: TRBV7-9
clone size: .
J gene: TRBJ2-4
CDR3 DNA: TGTGCCAGCAGGATCCACGGCCCTGGGGCCAAAAACATTCAGTACTTC
CDR3 protein: CASRIHGPGAKNIQYF

D gene: .
V gene: TRBV10-2
clone size: .
J gene: TRBJ2-5
CDR3 DNA: TGCGCCAGCAGTGGGTCAGTACAAGAGACCCAGTACTTC
CDR3 protein: CASSGSVQETQYF